This T cell receptor (beta chain) originates from a study of OX40 agonist ivuxolimab in advanced cancers. Turning to the overall study: Ivuxolimab, which targeted the costimulatory receptor OX40 (CD134), was an agonistic, fully human IgG2 monoclonal antibody. Intravenous ivuxolimab was administered to patients every 2 weeks at six dose levels: 0.01, 0.1, 0.3, 1.5, 3 and 10 mg/kg. Of the approximately 53 patients in dose escalation, some 20 had hepatocellular carcinoma, some 15 had melanoma, 9 had renal cell carcinoma and 9 had head and neck cancer. The dose-escalation cohort was 82.7% male with a mean age of about 54 years, ranging from roughly 20 to 80. Prior anti-PD-1, anti-PD-L1 or anti-CTLA-4 therapy was permitted, and checkpoint inhibitors had been received by around 39% of dose-escalation patients. Three dose-escalation patients achieved partial responses, one with hepatocellular carcinoma and two with cutaneous melanoma. The point of sequencing TCRbeta in the periphery was to test whether ivuxolimab changed TCR sequence diversity and drove clonal T-cell expansion. The paper covers the monotherapy dose-escalation part of the phase I ivuxolimab trial, which included N of about 56 patients. What the study reported, not specific to this receptor: At doses from 0.1 to 3.0 mg/kg, clonal expansion was seen in both CD4+ and CD8+ blood T cells between baseline and week 6. In the 0.1-3.0 mg/kg groups, partial responders had among the lowest normalized peripheral clonal expansion, particularly in CD8+ T cells. After ivuxolimab, more expanded clones were found on average in CD8+ T cells than in CD4+ T cells. Low levels of normalized T-cell clonal expansion were also shown by some nonresponding patients. The antigen specificity of the clonally expanded peripheral T cells was not determined.

To note about this clone: Its antigen target is currently unknown. Base qualities are not recorded, but no much larger clone differs from it by a single base.

The CDR3 spans 14 residues, from the cysteine through the phenylalanine. Of all the DNA, just the CDR3 is kept, 42 bases in frame from base 1. Trimming costs V 2 bases and J 2 bases, and their ends lie 7 bases apart. CDR1 is given as PRHDT and CDR2 as FYEKMQ, both from the germline V gene (reference sequence). The trial excluded patients who had a history of autoimmune disease or were on systemic immunosuppression. Peripheral blood for TCR sequencing was collected from all dose cohorts at baseline, on cycle 4 day 1, and on cycle 7 day 1. Samples were obtained from an open-label, multicenter, first-in-human phase I dose-escalation trial of ivuxolimab. The trial enrolled adults with locally advanced or metastatic head and neck squamous cell, hepatocellular, melanoma or renal cell carcinoma. Before TCR sequencing, CD4+ and CD8+ T cells were separately sorted from peripheral blood. To sequence the TCRbeta CDR3 region, genomic DNA was isolated from the sorted cells. The immunoSEQ Assay was used for sequencing of TCRbeta CDR3 regions. The clones in this table, taken by TCRdb from immuneACCESS, are in-frame only. Not every clone is retained; where verified, under half of the shortfall comes from an unresolved V gene, and the cause of the rest is unknown. For this sample there are tens of thousands of clones; roughly 88% appear just once. Of the sample, around 0.7% falls within the top ten clones.

Material: CD4+ or CD8+ T cells sorted from blood, obtained in a trial of the OX40 agonist ivuxolimab. The sequence derives from an adult with an advanced solid tumor such as melanoma, head and neck, liver or kidney cancer. The V and J segments used are TRBV13 and TRBJ1-3, with the D gene not confidently named. The CDR3 corresponds to CASSLPSTGNTIYF. DNA sequence: TGTGCCAGCAGCTTACCCAGTACTGGAAACACCATATATTTT.